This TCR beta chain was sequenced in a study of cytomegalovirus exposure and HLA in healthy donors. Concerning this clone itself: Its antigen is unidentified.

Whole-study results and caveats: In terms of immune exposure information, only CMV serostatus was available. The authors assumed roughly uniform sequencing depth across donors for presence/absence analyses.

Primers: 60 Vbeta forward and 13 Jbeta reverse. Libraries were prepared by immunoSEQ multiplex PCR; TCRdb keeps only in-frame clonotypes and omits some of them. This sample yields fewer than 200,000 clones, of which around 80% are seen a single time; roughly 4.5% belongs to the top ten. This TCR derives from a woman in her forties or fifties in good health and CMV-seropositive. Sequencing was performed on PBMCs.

The CDR3 sequence is CASSEEAGGLNEQFF. CDR3 bases: TGCGCCAGCAGTGAAGAGGCGGGGGGGCTAAATGAGCAGTTCTTC. V is TRBV10-1 and J is TRBJ2-1, with 9 bases fitting TRBD2. The germline gives CDR1 WNHNN, CDR2 SYGVQD (reference sequence). J gave up 7 bases and V 3 bases, and 7 bases lay outside the gene matches. The CDR3 is made up of 15 amino acids.